This TCR beta chain is drawn from a study of blood T cell repertoires in COVID-19. Study-level information: Samples came from the United States, Italy and Spain, spanning acute and convalescent COVID-19.

Germline V lookup: CDR1 WNHNN, CDR2 SYGVQD (reference sequence). Trimming stripped 6 bases from V and 1 base from J, with 12 bases between. This CDR3 has 14 residues. In the original analysis: Amplified reference gene primers provided the basis for estimating nucleated cell counts. Here immunoSEQ multiplex PCR was the method, and the copy in TCRdb shows in-frame clones only, minus some. The V and J calls and clone size were taken over from that table, and D and trimming were inferred from the DNA. The profile shows about 170,000 clones, over 80% of them singletons. Cohorts were assigned according to the clinical history that participants reported. Two negative PCRs, clearance, or symptom resolution were required of recovered Cohort 3 donors.

Sequenced input: PBMCs or T cells enriched from blood (not recorded which). V and J are TRBV10-1 and TRBJ2-5, with TRBD2 as a possible D gene (5 bases). This TCR derives from a woman between 45 and 60 years old who had recovered from COVID-19. Written as DNA, the CDR3 is TGCGCCAGCAGCCTGGACTCTATCCAAGAGACCCAGTACTTC. This translates into CASSLDSIQETQYF.